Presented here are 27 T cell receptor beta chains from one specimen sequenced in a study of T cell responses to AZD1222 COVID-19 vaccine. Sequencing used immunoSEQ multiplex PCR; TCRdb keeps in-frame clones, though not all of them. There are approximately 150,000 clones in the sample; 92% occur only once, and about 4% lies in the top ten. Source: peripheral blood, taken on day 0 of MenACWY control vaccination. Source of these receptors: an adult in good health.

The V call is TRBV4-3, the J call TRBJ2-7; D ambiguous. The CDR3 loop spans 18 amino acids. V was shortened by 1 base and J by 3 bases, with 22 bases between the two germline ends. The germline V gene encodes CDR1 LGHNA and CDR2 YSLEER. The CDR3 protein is CASSQGLVSLRNDYEQYF. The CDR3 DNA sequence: TGCGCCAGCAGCCAAGGGCTAGTTTCTTTGCGGAATGACTACGAGCAGTACTTC.

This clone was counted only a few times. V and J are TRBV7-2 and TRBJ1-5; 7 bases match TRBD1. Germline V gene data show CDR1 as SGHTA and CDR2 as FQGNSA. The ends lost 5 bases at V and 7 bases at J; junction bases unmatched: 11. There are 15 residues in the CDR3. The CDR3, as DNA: TGTGCCAGCAGCCTAAGCGACAGGGAGAGACAGCCCCAGCATTTT. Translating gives CASSLSDRERQPQHF. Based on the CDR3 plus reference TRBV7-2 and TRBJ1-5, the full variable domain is GAGVSQSPSNKVTEKGKDVELRCDPISGHTALYWYRQSLGQGLEFLIYFQGNSAPDKSGLPSDRFSAERTGGSVSTLTIQRTQQEDSAVYLCASSLSDRERQPQHFGDGTRLSIL.

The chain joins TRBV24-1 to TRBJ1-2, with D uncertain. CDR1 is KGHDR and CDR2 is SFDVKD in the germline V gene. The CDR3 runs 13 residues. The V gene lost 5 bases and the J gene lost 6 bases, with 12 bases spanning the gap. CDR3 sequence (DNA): TGTGCCACCAGTGTGGGCAGGCTAGATGGCTACACCTTC. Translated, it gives CATSVGRLDGYTF.

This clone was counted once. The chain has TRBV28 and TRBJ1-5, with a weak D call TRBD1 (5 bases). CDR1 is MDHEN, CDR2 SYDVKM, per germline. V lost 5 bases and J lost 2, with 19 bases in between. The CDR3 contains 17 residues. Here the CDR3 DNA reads TGTGCCAGCAGTGTCCGGGACCAAAACTGGGGCAATCAGCCCCAGCATTTT. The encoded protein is CASSVRDQNWGNQPQHF.

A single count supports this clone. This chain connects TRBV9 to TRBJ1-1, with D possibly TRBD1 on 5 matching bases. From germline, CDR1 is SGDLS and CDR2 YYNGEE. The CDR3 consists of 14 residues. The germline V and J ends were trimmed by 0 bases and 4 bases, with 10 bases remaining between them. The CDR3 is CASSVDQGSTEAFF. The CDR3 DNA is TGTGCCAGCAGCGTAGACCAGGGAAGCACTGAAGCTTTCTTT.

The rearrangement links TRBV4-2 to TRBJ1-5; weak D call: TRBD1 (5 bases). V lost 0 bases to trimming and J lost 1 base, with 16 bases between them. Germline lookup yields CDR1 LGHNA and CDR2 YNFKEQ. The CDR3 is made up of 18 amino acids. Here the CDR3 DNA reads TGTGCCAGCAGCCAAGATGGGGCAAGGGCAGCGAGCAATCAGCCCCAGCATTTT. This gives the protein CASSQDGARAASNQPQHF.

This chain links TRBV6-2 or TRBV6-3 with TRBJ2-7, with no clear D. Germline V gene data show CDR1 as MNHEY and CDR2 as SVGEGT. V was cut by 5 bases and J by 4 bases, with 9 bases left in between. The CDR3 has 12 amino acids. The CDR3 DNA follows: TGTGCCAGCAGTACGACCATATACGAGCAGTACTTC. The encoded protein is CASSTTIYEQYF.

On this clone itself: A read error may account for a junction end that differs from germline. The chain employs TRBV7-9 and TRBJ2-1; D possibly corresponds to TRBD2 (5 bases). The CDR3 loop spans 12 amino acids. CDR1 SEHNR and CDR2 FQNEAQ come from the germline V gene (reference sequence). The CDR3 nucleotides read TGTGCCAGCGCGCCTGCCTCCTCGCCGGGGATCTTC. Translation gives CASAPASSPGIF.

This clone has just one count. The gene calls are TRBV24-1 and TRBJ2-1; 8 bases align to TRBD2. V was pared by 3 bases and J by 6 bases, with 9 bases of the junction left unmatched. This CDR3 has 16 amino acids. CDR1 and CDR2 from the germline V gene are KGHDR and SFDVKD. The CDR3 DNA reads TGTGCCACCAGTGATATACTAGCGGAGGCTTTCAATGAGCAGTTCTTC. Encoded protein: CATSDILAEAFNEQFF.

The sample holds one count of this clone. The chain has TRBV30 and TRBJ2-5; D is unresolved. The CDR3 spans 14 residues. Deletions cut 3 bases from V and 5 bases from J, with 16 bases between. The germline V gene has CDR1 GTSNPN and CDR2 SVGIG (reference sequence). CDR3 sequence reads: CAWRGSEVFETQYF. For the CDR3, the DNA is TGTGCCTGGAGGGGCAGCGAGGTATTTGAGACCCAGTACTTC.

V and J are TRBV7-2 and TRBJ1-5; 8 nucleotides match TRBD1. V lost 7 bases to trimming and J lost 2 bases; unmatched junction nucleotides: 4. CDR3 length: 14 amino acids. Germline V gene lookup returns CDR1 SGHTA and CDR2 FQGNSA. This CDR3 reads CASTPGQGNQPQHF. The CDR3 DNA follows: TGTGCCAGCACCCCGGGACAGGGCAATCAGCCCCAGCATTTT.

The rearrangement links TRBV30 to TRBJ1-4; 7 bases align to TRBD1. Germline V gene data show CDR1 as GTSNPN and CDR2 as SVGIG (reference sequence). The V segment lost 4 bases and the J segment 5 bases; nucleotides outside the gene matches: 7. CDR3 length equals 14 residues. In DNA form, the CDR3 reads TGTGCCTGGAACGCACAGGGGATGAATGAAAAACTGTTTTTT. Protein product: CAWNAQGMNEKLFF.

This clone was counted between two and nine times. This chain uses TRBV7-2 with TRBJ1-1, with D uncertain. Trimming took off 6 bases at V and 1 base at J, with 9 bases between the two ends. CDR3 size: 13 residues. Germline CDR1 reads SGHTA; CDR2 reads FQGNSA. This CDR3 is CASRWQQNTEAFF. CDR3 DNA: TGTGCCAGCAGGTGGCAGCAGAACACTGAAGCTTTCTTT.

CDR3 amino acids: CASSLGQPLGMYTEAFF. In DNA form, the CDR3 reads TGCGCCAGCAGCTTGGGACAGCCCCTCGGAATGTACACTGAAGCTTTCTTT. The chain employs TRBV5-1 and TRBJ1-1; tentatively, D is TRBD1 (5 bases). The CDR3 sequence is 17 residues long. V was shortened by 0 bases and J by 3 bases, with 18 bases between the two germline ends. The germline gives CDR1 SGHRS, CDR2 YFSETQ.

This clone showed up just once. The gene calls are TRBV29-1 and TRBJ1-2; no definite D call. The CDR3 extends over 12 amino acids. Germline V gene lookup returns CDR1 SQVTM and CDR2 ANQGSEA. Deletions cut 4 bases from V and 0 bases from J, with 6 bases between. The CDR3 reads CSVAASNYGYTF. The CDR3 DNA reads TGCAGCGTTGCCGCATCTAACTATGGCTACACCTTC.

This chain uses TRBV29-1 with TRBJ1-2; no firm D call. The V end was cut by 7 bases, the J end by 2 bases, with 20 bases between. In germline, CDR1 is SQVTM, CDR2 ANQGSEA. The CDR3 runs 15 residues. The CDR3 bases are TGCAGCGCGCGCCTGGACGGACCTCAGAACTATGGCTACACCTTC. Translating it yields CSARLDGPQNYGYTF. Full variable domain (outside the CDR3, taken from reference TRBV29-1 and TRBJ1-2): SAVISQKPSRDICQRGTSLTIQCQVDSQVTMMFWYRQQPGQSLTLIATANQGSEATYESGFVIDKFPISRPNLTFSTLTVSNMSPEDSSIYLCSARLDGPQNYGYTFGSGTRLTVV.

CDR3 sequence (DNA): TGCAGCGTGCAAAAGGGGGGGAACACTGAAGCTTTCTTT. Its translation is CSVQKGGNTEAFF. The gene calls are TRBV29-1 and TRBJ1-1, with a possible D match to TRBD1 (6 bases). Germline-derived CDR1 and CDR2 are SQVTM and ANQGSEA. V lost 6 bases, J lost 1 base, and 12 bases lay in between. The CDR3 is 13 residues long.

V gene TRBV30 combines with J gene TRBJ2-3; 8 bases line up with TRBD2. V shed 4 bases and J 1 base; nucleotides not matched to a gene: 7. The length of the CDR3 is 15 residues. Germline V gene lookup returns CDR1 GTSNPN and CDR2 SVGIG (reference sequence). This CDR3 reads CAWTPLAAGTDTQYF. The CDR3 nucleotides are TGTGCCTGGACCCCACTAGCGGCCGGCACAGATACGCAGTATTTT.

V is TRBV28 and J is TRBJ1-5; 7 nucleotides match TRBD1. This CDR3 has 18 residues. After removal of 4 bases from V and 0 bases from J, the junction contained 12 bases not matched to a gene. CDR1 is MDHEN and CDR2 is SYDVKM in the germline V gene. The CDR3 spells CASSSFTGTAFSNQPQHF. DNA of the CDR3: TGTGCCAGCAGTTCCTTCACCGGGACAGCCTTTAGCAATCAGCCCCAGCATTTT.

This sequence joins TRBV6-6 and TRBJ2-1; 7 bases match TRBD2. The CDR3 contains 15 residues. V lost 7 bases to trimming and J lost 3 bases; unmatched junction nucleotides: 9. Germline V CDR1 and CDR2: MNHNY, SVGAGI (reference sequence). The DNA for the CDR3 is TGTGCCAGCACCGTAAGCGGGATAAACTACAATGAGCAGTTCTTC. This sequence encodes CASTVSGINYNEQFF.

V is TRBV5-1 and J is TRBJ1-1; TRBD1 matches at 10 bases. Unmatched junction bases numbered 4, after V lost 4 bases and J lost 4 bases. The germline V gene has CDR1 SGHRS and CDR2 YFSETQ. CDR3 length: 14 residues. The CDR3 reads CASSQRTGGTEAFF. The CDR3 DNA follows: TGCGCCAGCAGCCAGAGGACAGGGGGCACTGAAGCTTTCTTT.

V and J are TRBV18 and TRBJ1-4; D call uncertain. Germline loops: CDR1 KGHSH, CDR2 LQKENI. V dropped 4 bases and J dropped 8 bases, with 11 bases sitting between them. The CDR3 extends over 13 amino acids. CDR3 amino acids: CASSLGLEEKLFF. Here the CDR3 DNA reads TGTGCCAGCTCACTTGGATTAGAGGAAAAACTGTTTTTT.

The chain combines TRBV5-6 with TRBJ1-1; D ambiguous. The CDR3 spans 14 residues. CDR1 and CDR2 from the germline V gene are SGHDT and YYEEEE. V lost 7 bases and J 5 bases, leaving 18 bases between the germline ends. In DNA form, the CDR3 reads TGTGCCAGCGGATCGGACGGTTCGGGGACTGAAGCTTTCTTT. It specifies CASGSDGSGTEAFF. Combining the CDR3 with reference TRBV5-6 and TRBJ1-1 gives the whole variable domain DAGVTQSPTHLIKTRGQQVTLRCSPKSGHDTVSWYQQALGQGPQFIFQYYEEEERQRGNFPDRFSGHQFPNYSSELNVNALLLGDSALYLCASGSDGSGTEAFFGQGTRLTVV.

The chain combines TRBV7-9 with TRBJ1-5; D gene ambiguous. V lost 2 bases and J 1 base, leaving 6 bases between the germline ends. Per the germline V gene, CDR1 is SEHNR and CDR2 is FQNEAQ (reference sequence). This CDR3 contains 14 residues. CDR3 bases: TGTGCCAGCAGCTTAACGGGGAGCAATCAGCCCCAGCATTTT. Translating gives CASSLTGSNQPQHF.

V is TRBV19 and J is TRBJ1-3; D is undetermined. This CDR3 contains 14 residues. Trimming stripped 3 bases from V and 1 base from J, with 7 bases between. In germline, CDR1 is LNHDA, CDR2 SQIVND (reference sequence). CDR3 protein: CASSIPASGNTIYF. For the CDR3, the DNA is TGTGCCAGTAGTATCCCAGCGTCTGGAAACACCATATATTTT.

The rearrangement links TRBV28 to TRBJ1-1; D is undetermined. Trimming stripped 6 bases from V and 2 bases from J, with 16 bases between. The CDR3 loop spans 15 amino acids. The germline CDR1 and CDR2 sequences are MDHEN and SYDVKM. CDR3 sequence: CASSPPSPINTEAFF. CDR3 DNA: TGTGCCAGCAGCCCGCCGTCTCCCATCAACACTGAAGCTTTCTTT.

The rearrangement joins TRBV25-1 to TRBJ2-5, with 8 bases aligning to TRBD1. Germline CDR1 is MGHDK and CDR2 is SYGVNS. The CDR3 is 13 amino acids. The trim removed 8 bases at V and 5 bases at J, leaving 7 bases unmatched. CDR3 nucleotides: TGTGCCAGCCGAGGACAGGGTGAGGAGACCCAGTACTTC. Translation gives CASRGQGEETQYF.